Presented here are 28 T cell receptor beta chains from one specimen sequenced in a study of cytomegalovirus exposure and HLA in healthy donors. The PCR used 60 Vbeta and 13 Jbeta primers. TCRdb keeps only in-frame clones here, not all; method: immunoSEQ multiplex PCR. This specimen shows around 120,000 clones; the ten leading clones hold 0.59%. Sequencing used PBMCs. These receptors all come from a man aged 45-65 years in good health and CMV-seronegative.

This chain joins TRBV11-3 and TRBJ2-7; 13 bases map to TRBD2. The trim removed 5 bases at V and 5 bases at J, leaving 6 bases unmatched. Germline-derived CDR1 and CDR2 are SGHNT and YENEEA. The CDR3 totals 15 residues. CDR3: CASSPGLAGADEQYF. CDR3 nucleotides: TGTGCCAGCAGCCCCGGACTAGCGGGAGCCGACGAGCAGTACTTC.

This chain joins TRBV7-2 and TRBJ1-4; 8 nucleotides match TRBD1. Germline CDR1 and CDR2: SGHTA and FQGNSA. V gave up 5 bases and J gave up 5 bases; unmatched junction bases: 7. The CDR3 has 15 residues. The CDR3 is CASSLQTGVNEKLFF. The CDR3 bases are TGTGCCAGCAGCCTCCAGACAGGGGTAAATGAAAAACTGTTTTTT. Variable domain in full (rest from reference TRBV7-2 and TRBJ1-4): GAGVSQSPSNKVTEKGKDVELRCDPISGHTALYWYRQSLGQGLEFLIYFQGNSAPDKSGLPSDRFSAERTGGSVSTLTIQRTQQEDSAVYLCASSLQTGVNEKLFFGSGTQLSVL.

This chain uses TRBV11-3 with TRBJ2-2; 8 positions match TRBD1. The CDR3 consists of 15 residues. The germline CDR1 and CDR2 sequences are SGHNT and YENEEA. After removal of 6 bases from V and 1 base from J, the junction contained 4 bases not matched to a gene. The CDR3 DNA is TGTGCCAGCAGGGCCGGGACAGGGAACACCGGGGAGCTGTTTTTT. Protein: CASRAGTGNTGELFF.

The chain combines TRBV6-5 with TRBJ2-5; 7 positions match TRBD2. The J call may be incorrect, as the DNA end agrees better with TRBJ2-7. There are 13 residues in the CDR3. Germline V gene data show CDR1 as MNHEY and CDR2 as SVGAGI. Here the CDR3 DNA reads TGTGCCGCAGCAGCGGGACCCTCCTACGAGCAGTACTTC. As protein: CAAAAGPSYEQYF.

The chain combines TRBV18 with TRBJ2-1, with 7 bases identical to TRBD2. Germline V gives CDR1 KGHSH, CDR2 LQKENI. The length of the CDR3 is 16 residues. J was trimmed by 6 bases and V by 4 bases; bases with no gene match: 12. The DNA of the CDR3 is TGTGCCAGCTCACAGTCTCTCTGGGGGGGAGGCAATGAGCAGTTCTTC. It encodes CASSQSLWGGGNEQFF.

This sequence joins TRBV2 and TRBJ1-2; 8 bases are shared with TRBD1. Germline loops: CDR1 SNHLY, CDR2 FYNNEI. With 7 bases clipped from V and 3 bases from J, the junction kept 7 bases outside the gene matches. This CDR3 contains 14 residues. The CDR3 region has the DNA TGTGCCAGCACTTCCCAGGGGGCAGACTATGGCTACACCTTC. Its translation is CASTSQGADYGYTF.

The rearrangement links TRBV6-1 to TRBJ2-3, with a tentative D call TRBD1 (5 bases). Trimming left V 4 bases short and J 1 base short, with 12 bases between. The CDR3 spans 15 residues. The germline V gene has CDR1 MNHNS and CDR2 SASEGT. The CDR3 protein is CASSVRAVGTDTQYF. For the CDR3, the DNA is TGTGCCAGCAGTGTCAGGGCGGTCGGCACAGATACGCAGTATTTT.

The CDR3 region is CASSLERGETQYF. CDR3 DNA sequence: TGTGCCAGCAGCTTAGAGAGGGGGGAGACCCAGTACTTC. The chain recombines TRBV11-2 with TRBJ2-5; possibly TRBD1 for D (6 bases). V was clipped by 0 bases and J by 5 bases, with 7 bases between them. CDR1 SGHAT and CDR2 FQNNGV come from the germline V gene. This CDR3 contains 13 residues. Combining the CDR3 with reference TRBV11-2 and TRBJ2-5 gives the whole variable domain EAGVAQSPRYKIIEKRQSVAFWCNPISGHATLYWYQQILGQGPKLLIQFQNNGVVDDSQLPKDRFSAERLKGVDSTLKIQPAKLEDSAVYLCASSLERGETQYFGPGTRLLVL.

The CDR3 spells CAWSPLDRTFYEQYF. The CDR3 DNA reads as TGTGCCTGGAGTCCACTAGACCGCACCTTCTACGAGCAGTACTTC. V usage is TRBV30 and J usage is TRBJ2-7; weak D call: TRBD2 (5 bases). This CDR3 is built from 15 residues. V lost 2 bases and J 3 bases, leaving 17 bases between the germline ends. Germline V gene data show CDR1 as GTSNPN and CDR2 as SVGIG (reference sequence).

This chain joins TRBV4-3 and TRBJ1-4; 8 positions agree with TRBD1. Germline trimming cut 0 bases from V and 8 bases from J; bases unmatched to any gene: 5. The germline V gene has CDR1 LGHNA and CDR2 YSLEER. The CDR3 totals 15 residues. CDR3 in DNA: TGCGCCAGCAGCCAAGAGGGCAGGGGGCTCGAAAAACTGTTTTTT. This codes for CASSQEGRGLEKLFF.

This sequence joins TRBV11-3 and TRBJ2-2, with a possible D match to TRBD1 (5 bases). The V and J ends lost 1 base and 4 bases respectively, with 7 bases between them. This CDR3 spans 14 amino acids. Germline V gene sequence: CDR1 SGHNT, CDR2 YENEEA. DNA of the CDR3: TGTGCCAGCAGCTTAGTCGACAGCACCGGGGAGCTGTTTTTT. Translated: CASSLVDSTGELFF.

The J gene is TRBJ2-7, the V gene TRBV5-4; TRBD2 is a possible D gene (5 bases). V gave up 1 base and J gave up 4 bases, with 9 bases separating them. Germline V gene lookup returns CDR1 SGHNT and CDR2 YYREEE (reference sequence). The CDR3 is 13 amino acids. CDR3 nucleotide sequence: TGTGCCAGCAGCTTGATCGGGGTTTACGAGCAGTACTTC. Amino acids: CASSLIGVYEQYF. Combining the CDR3 with reference TRBV5-4 and TRBJ2-7 gives the whole variable domain ETGVTQSPTHLIKTRGQQVTLRCSSQSGHNTVSWYQQALGQGPQFIFQYYREEENGRGNFPPRFSGLQFPNYSSELNVNALELDDSALYLCASSLIGVYEQYFGPGTRLTVT.

This chain connects TRBV2 to TRBJ2-7; 11 bases map to TRBD2. Germline CDR1 SNHLY, CDR2 FYNNEI. V lost 4 bases to trimming and J lost 3 bases; unmatched junction nucleotides: 5. The CDR3 extends over 15 amino acids. This CDR3 is CASSAASGRNYEQYF. The CDR3 region has the DNA TGTGCCAGCAGTGCGGCTAGCGGGAGGAACTACGAGCAGTACTTC.

This chain connects TRBV9 to TRBJ2-3, with 9 positions matching TRBD2. Germline V CDR1 and CDR2: SGDLS, YYNGEE. The ends lost 4 bases at V and 5 bases at J; junction bases unmatched: 8. The CDR3 totals 15 residues. CDR3 sequence reads: CASSISGSEGDTQYF. CDR3 in DNA: TGTGCCAGCAGCATTAGCGGGAGCGAGGGAGATACGCAGTATTTT. The variable domain in full, completed from reference TRBV9 and TRBJ2-3, reads DSGVTQTPKHLITATGQRVTLRCSPRSGDLSVYWYQQSLDQGLQFLIQYYNGEERAKGNILERFSAQQFPDLHSELNLSSLELGDSALYFCASSISGSEGDTQYFGPGTRLTVL.

V and J are TRBV28 and TRBJ2-7; TRBD1 might be the D (6 bases). The CDR3 length is 13 residues. CDR1 and CDR2 from the germline V gene are MDHEN and SYDVKM. V dropped 3 bases and J dropped 5 bases, with 11 bases sitting between them. As DNA, the CDR3 is TGTGCCAGCAGTTTTGGGGGCAACGACGAGCAGTACTTC. Protein product: CASSFGGNDEQYF.

V is TRBV6-5 and J is TRBJ2-5, with D possibly TRBD2 on 6 matching bases. CDR3 length equals 15 residues. V gave up 6 bases and J gave up 1 base, with 15 bases separating them. Germline CDR1 and CDR2: MNHEY and SVGAGI. The CDR3 sequence is CASRTGLLTQETQYF. The CDR3 region has the DNA TGTGCCAGCAGGACGGGACTTTTGACCCAAGAGACCCAGTACTTC.

The chain uses TRBV19 and TRBJ1-5, with D possibly TRBD1 on 5 matching bases. Germline V gives CDR1 LNHDA, CDR2 SQIVND (reference sequence). This CDR3 spans 17 amino acids. V was cut by 5 bases and J by 2 bases, with 19 bases left in between. DNA for the CDR3: TGTGCCAGTAGTTTTTCCAGGGCGATTGGGGGCAATCAGCCCCAGCATTTT. It encodes CASSFSRAIGGNQPQHF.

The J gene is TRBJ2-3, the V gene TRBV7-9; tentative D call: TRBD2 (6 bases). Germline lookup yields CDR1 SEHNR and CDR2 FQNEAQ (reference sequence). The V end was cut by 7 bases, the J end by 6 bases, with 20 bases between. The CDR3 consists of 15 residues. The CDR3 bases are TGTGCCAGCACCATGTGGGGGGTTGATATGGATACGCAGTATTTT. Protein sequence: CASTMWGVDMDTQYF.

The chain uses TRBV5-4 and TRBJ2-3, with a weak D call TRBD2 (5 bases). The CDR3 sequence is 14 residues long. Germline V gene data show CDR1 as SGHNT and CDR2 as YYREEE (reference sequence). Between the trimmed V and J ends, which lost 1 base and 0 bases, there was a span of 6 bases. The CDR3 loop reads CASSLPGSTDTQYF. CDR3 bases: TGTGCCAGCAGCTTGCCGGGGAGCACAGATACGCAGTATTTT.

This chain links TRBV19 with TRBJ1-5; no definite D call. Trimming shortened V by 4 bases and J by 1 base, and 8 bases separated the two germline ends. This CDR3 is 14 amino acids long. Germline V gene lookup returns CDR1 LNHDA and CDR2 SQIVND (reference sequence). CDR3 DNA sequence: TGTGCCAGTAGTACTTACTCCAGCAATCAGCCCCAGCATTTT. Translation gives CASSTYSSNQPQHF.

This chain connects TRBV5-1 to TRBJ2-7, with 9 nucleotides matching TRBD1. Trimming took 2 bases from V and 7 from J; bases not matched to a gene: 10. This CDR3 contains 15 residues. Looked up from germline, CDR1 is SGHRS and CDR2 is YFSETQ. The CDR3: CASSFLQGASSEQYF. The CDR3, as DNA: TGCGCCAGCAGCTTTTTACAGGGGGCGTCGAGTGAGCAGTACTTC.

CDR3 in DNA: TGTGCCAGCAGATTAACGGACAGCCCTTATAGCAATCAGCCCCAGCATTTT. Residues: CASRLTDSPYSNQPQHF. V usage is TRBV2 and J usage is TRBJ1-5, with D perhaps TRBD1 (6 bases). The CDR3 totals 17 residues. Germline loops: CDR1 SNHLY, CDR2 FYNNEI. Trimming pared 6 bases from V and 0 bases from J, leaving 18 bases between.

The chain links TRBV9 to TRBJ2-1, with 7 bases identical to TRBD1. The V gene end was trimmed by 4 bases and the J gene end by 0 bases; junction bases not matched to a gene: 4. Per germline, CDR1 SGDLS and CDR2 YYNGEE. The CDR3 length is 15 residues. As DNA, the CDR3 is TGTGCCAGCAGCAGGGGACAGAGCTCCTACAATGAGCAGTTCTTC. Protein product: CASSRGQSSYNEQFF.

The V call is TRBV5-6, the J call TRBJ1-1, with D hard to call. Trimming shortened V by 3 bases and J by 10 bases, and 16 bases separated the two germline ends. CDR1 and CDR2 (germline): SGHDT, YYEEEE. CDR3 length: 13 amino acids. Written as DNA, the CDR3 is TGTGCCAGCAGCTCGCCTGACCAGGCGGGAGCTTTCTTT. Translated: CASSSPDQAGAFF.

This chain uses TRBV6-1 with TRBJ1-6; 7 positions match TRBD1. The junction had 1 base not matched to a gene; V was cut back by 1 base and J by 4 bases. Germline loops: CDR1 MNHNS, CDR2 SASEGT. The CDR3 has 15 amino acids. DNA of the CDR3: TGTGCCAGCAGTGAAGAGGGGGCTTATAATTCACCCCTCCACTTT. It yields the protein CASSEEGAYNSPLHF.

The chain carries TRBV5-1 and TRBJ2-3, with D possibly being TRBD2 (5 bases). The V gene's germline CDR1 is SGHRS and CDR2 YFSETQ. The V end lost 4 bases, the J end lost 2 bases, and 17 bases lay between the germline ends. CDR3 size: 16 residues. The DNA of the CDR3 is TGCGCCAGCAGCCCCCGGGGTGGCGGGCTCACAGATACGCAGTATTTT. Its translation: CASSPRGGGLTDTQYF.

The chain combines TRBV5-6 with TRBJ2-7; possibly TRBD1 for D (6 bases). The CDR3 is 15 amino acids. The ends were cut back, 0 bases at V and 3 bases at J, with 13 bases in the middle. The germline CDR1 and CDR2 sequences are SGHDT and YYEEEE. Here the CDR3 DNA reads TGTGCCAGCAGCTTGGGCTCGACAGGCGTCTACGAGCAGTACTTC. Translation: CASSLGSTGVYEQYF.

Regarding this clone: At one of its ends the junction is not consistent with the germline gene, which may arise from a read error. The rearrangement joins TRBV11-2 to TRBJ1-1, with a possible D match to TRBD1 (6 bases). Germline lookup yields CDR1 SGHAT and CDR2 FQNNGV. The CDR3 is made up of 13 amino acids. CDR3 in amino acids: CASSLHQGPEASF. CDR3 sequence (DNA): TGTGCCAGCAGCTTACACCAGGGGCCTGAAGCTTCCTTT.